This T cell receptor beta chain emerged from a study of cytomegalovirus exposure and HLA in healthy donors (dated by TCRdb to about 2017). As for the study more broadly: An earlier analysis of approximately 550 of the donors reported 276 Gb of sequence data and approximately 110 million unique TCR beta sequences from about 179 million T cells. Roughly 300 gigabases of sequencing data and tens of millions of unique TCR sequences were included in an early release covering about 620 HLA-typed donors. Of the approximately 400 genotyped donors, 75% to 85% were placed in the genetic ancestry cluster associated with self-reported Caucasian donors. The aim of the study was to test whether cataloging public T cell receptors could identify signatures of past pathogen exposure. The T cell repertoires of some 670 subjects were profiled by immunosequencing and related to cytomegalovirus serostatus. Along with the approximately 650-subject first cohort, a separate validation cohort of roughly 110 different subjects was used. High-throughput TCR immunosequencing, statistical association of individual TCRs with disease status, and machine learning were combined to predict cytomegalovirus infection status. To study patterns of TCR occurrence, a later analysis re-analyzed previously published TCR beta repertoires from 666 donors and added high-resolution HLA genotyping. Rather than using new phenotypic data, the later analysis identified candidate immune exposures from TCR beta sequences and from how often those sequences occurred across donors. An earlier analysis of more than 450 of the donors used high-throughput TCR beta sequencing to judge whether each TCR beta V gene segment behaved as functional or pseudogenic. Donor age, sex, ethnicity and CMV serostatus were compiled alongside the repertoire data. Genome-wide SNP genotypes for about 65% of the 666 donors were used in a later genetic analysis, which treated that subset as a discovery cohort. Every repertoire in the discovery cohort had been generated on one and the same sequencing platform. Class I and class II HLA loci were covered by the typing at four-digit resolution. Typing coverage varied by locus: about 620-640 donors for A, B, C, DRB1 and DQB1; 522 for DQA1; more than 600 for DPA1; 400 to 480 for DPB1. About five DR-DQ haplotypes were handled as single units for association and clustering because linkage in the cohort was strong. Across around 400 genotyped donors of the cohort, an average of about 240,000 unique TCR beta nucleotide sequences per donor were sequenced, and roughly 20% of those sequences were non-productive. What the work shows at the level of the full study, not this receptor alone: The sequencing pipeline was judged likely to have produced a cluster of highly shared sequence variants as a technical artifact. The presence/absence analyses assumed that sequencing depth was roughly uniform across donors, and that assumption may not be true. In a later analysis, several top co-occurrence clusters were reported to appear linked to parvovirus B19, influenza, CMV and Epstein-Barr virus. According to the authors, the approach could potentially be generalized to other disease states and immunological phenotypes. This cohort had only TCR beta chains sequenced, and the lack of alpha or paired-chain data limited which features could be detected. When HLA alleles, especially DR and DQ, strongly co-occurred, TCR associations were difficult to assign to individual alleles. Broadly in line with IMGT annotations, most TCR beta V segments showed up in productive rearrangements about 87% or about 30% of the time in an earlier analysis of approximately 640 of the donors. Most CMV-associated TCR beta chains appeared to be HLA-restricted in a later analysis, and the HLA associations seemed to be driven largely by CMV exposure. Because HLA typing was unavailable for some donors at each locus, only the typed subset was used in association tests. Linkage disequilibrium might explain the correlated functional status among segregating V segments, but an unknown experimental factor could not be ruled out. Because counts were too low, seventeen rarely observed V segments, including chromosome 9 orphons, were excluded from the earlier analysis of about 500 of the donors. A further reported finding was that TCR beta sequences accurately predicted the HLA-A and HLA-B alleles for most subjects in the first cohort. In a later analysis, TCR association rates were found to vary across HLA loci, with the most associated TCRs seen for DRB1 alleles and the fewest for HLA-C alleles. In the study, 164 TCR beta chains were listed as associated with cytomegalovirus. The classifier was reported to diagnose cytomegalovirus status with high specificity and sensitivity in both the original cohort and the validation cohort. A few of the identified cytomegalovirus-associated TCR beta chains were confirmed in vitro to be specific for cytomegalovirus antigens. In a later analysis, 16,951 TCR beta sequences were associated with specific HLA alleles at a false discovery rate of 0.05. Across donors, most TCR sequences were observed very rarely, whereas some public TCRs were present in many individuals. An association between a missense DCLRE1C variant and V-gene and J-gene trimming of TCR beta chains was found in a later genetic analysis and replicated in an independent cohort. A later genetic analysis reported fewer N-insertions in productive TCRs among donors in an Asian-associated ancestry cluster than the approximately 700-donor mean. CMV serostatus was the only immune exposure information available for the cohort. Some IMGT-functional V segments, including TRBV6-2 and TRBV6-3, could not be distinguished by the 87-base-pair reads and were therefore excluded. A later analysis found that HLA-associated TCR beta chains were more clonally expanded and had lower generation probabilities than equally common non-associated chains.

CDR1 and CDR2 were assigned from the germline V gene as SQVTM and ANQGSEA. From the cysteine through the phenylalanine, the CDR3 covers 13 amino acids. The entry retains the CDR3 DNA only, 39 bases that are in frame from base 1. V and J are truncated by 5 bases and 1 base respectively, leaving an intervening sequence of 11 bases. On this clone: This receptor's antigen is unknown. Base-call qualities are not available, and no considerably larger clone is one nucleotide away.

Library prep was done by the immunoSEQ multiplex PCR assay. For the multiplex PCR, a mixture combining 60 forward primers for TCR Vbeta segments and 13 reverse primers for TCR Jbeta segments was used. Amplification of the CDR3 region of rearranged TCR beta genes was performed with a multiplex PCR assay on genomic DNA. The amplified TCR beta libraries were sequenced on the Illumina HiSeq System as 87-base-pair reads. Under the source paper's analysis protocol: A later analysis counted tens of millions of unique TCR beta chains across the 690 or so repertoires, and around 9.9 million of these chains were shared by at least two donors. Raw reads were error-corrected and collapsed into unique sequences by a nearest-neighbor algorithm in which closely related sequences were merged to remove PCR and sequencing errors. V, D and J gene segments were assigned by aligning CDR3 sequences to IMGT reference sequences. For a sequence to be retained, a match of at least six nucleotides to both a V gene segment and a J gene segment was required. A rearrangement was called productive if the CDR3 had no stop codons and remained in frame with V and J, and every other rearrangement was called non-productive. CDR3 was defined by IMGT convention, running from the second conserved V-encoded cysteine to the conserved J-encoded phenylalanine. The earlier analysis of about 530 of the donors excluded any sequence lacking an unambiguous match to a single V gene segment. An earlier analysis of about 590 of the donors classified V segments as functional when productive rearrangements were above 56.7% and as segregating when the standard deviation between donors was above 5%. To diagnose cytomegalovirus status from the catalog of TCR beta chain sequences, a statistical classification framework was built. V and J gene assignment, in a later analysis, came from comparing TCR nucleotide sequences with IMGT/GENE-DB human TR gene sequences. In a later analysis, CDR3 sequences and most-parsimonious VDJ recombination scenarios were assigned using the TCRdist pipeline. In a later analysis, each TCR beta chain was defined by its CDR3 amino acid sequence together with its V-gene family, and reads without a unique V-gene family were excluded. In a later analysis, 450 to 600 highly shared, low-generation-probability nucleotide sequences were removed to address suspected cross-contamination and a sequencing artifact. For each public chain, a later analysis derived a clonal expansion index from normalized ranks of inferred template counts within each repertoire. Generation probabilities in a later analysis came from a VDJ recombination model fitted to out-of-frame rearrangements, and those results were checked against IGoR. Hypergeometric tests were used in a later analysis to score TCR-TCR, TCR-HLA and TCR-CMV co-occurrence, with a repertoire-size bias correction applied to the TCR pairs. To estimate false discovery rates, a later analysis permuted the HLA or CMV assignments 20 times. In a later analysis, co-occurring TCRs were grouped with DBSCAN, and TCRdist sequence similarity was added when clustering was performed within HLA-allele-positive subsets. Co-occurrence clustering excluded repertoires with fewer than 30,000 or more than 120,000 public chains, plus five with anomalous nucleotide sharing. The immuneACCESS repertoire file appears here via TCRdb, limited to in-frame rearrangements. These files lack a portion of the clones; in checked studies, under half of the deficit traces to unresolved V genes, and the cause of the others is not known. Clone size and V and J calls were adopted from that table, with D and trimming inferred from the DNA. Recorded for this sample are roughly 89,000 clones; roughly 67% of them occurred a single time. About 22% of the sample is held by the ten biggest clonotypes.

In total, roughly 670 healthy bone marrow donors made up the cohort. Cohort members were all nominally healthy when sampled, although unrecorded immune exposures were likely present. The donor was CMV seropositive and was included in the group of some 290 seropositive cohort members. A peripheral blood sample was collected from each donor, and TCR beta sequencing was performed on peripheral blood mononuclear cells. Genomic DNA was extracted from the blood cell samples with the Qiagen DNeasy Blood Extraction Kit. The sequence came from a woman aged 45 to 65 in good health and CMV-seropositive. Here the chain combines TRBV29-1 and TRBJ2-5; no D segment can be confidently identified. Sample: PBMCs. The bases read TGCAGCGTTAGTTCAAGCTCCCAAGAGACCCAGTACTTC. Its protein reads: CSVSSSSQETQYF.